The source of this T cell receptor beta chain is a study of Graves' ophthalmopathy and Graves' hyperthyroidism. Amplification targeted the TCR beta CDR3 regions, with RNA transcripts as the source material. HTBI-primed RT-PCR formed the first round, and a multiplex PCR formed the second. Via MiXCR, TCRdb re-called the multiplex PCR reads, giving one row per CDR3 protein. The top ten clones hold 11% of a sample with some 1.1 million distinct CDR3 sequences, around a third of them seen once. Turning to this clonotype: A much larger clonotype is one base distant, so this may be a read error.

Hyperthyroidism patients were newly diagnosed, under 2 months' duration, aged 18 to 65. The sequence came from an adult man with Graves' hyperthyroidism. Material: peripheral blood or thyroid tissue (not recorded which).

CDR3 sequence reads: CSVGDRWSAREQYF. CDR3 DNA: TGCAGCGTCGGTGACAGGTGGTCGGCGCGCGAGCAGTACTTC. This rearrangement joins TRBV29-1 to TRBJ2-7; D may be TRBD1 (6 bases). Germline values: CDR1 SQVTM, CDR2 ANQGSEA. The CDR3 is 14 amino acids. The V gene lost 6 bases and the J gene lost 6 bases, with 21 bases spanning the gap.